This TCR beta chain is from a study of graft-versus-host responses after intestinal transplantation. The CDR3 runs 16 residues. Trimming removed 3 bases from V and 0 bases from J; junction bases left unmatched: 2. Germline CDR1 MDHEN, CDR2 SYDVKM. Method: immunoSEQ multiplex PCR; TCRdb's copy keeps in-frame clones and lacks some. The table includes over 85,000 clones, 90% to 95% detected once. Turning to this clone: Its cognate antigen is unknown.

The V gene is TRBV28, the J gene TRBJ2-6, with 7 nucleotides matching TRBD1. The clonotype originates from a human donor who received an intestinal transplant. This material consisted of unstimulated CD8+ T cells sorted from spleen or lymph node cells, taken before intestinal transplant. DNA of the CDR3: TGTGCCAGCAGTTTGGGACAGCCCTCTGGGGCCAACGTCCTGACTTTC. This encodes CASSLGQPSGANVLTF.